These 31 T cell receptor beta chains share one sample of origin, sequenced in a study of T cell changes during pregnancy in multiple sclerosis. Generated by immunoSEQ multiplex PCR, the TCRdb table keeps only in-frame clones and is missing some. The table includes more than 35,000 clones, about 94% detected once. This specimen was CD4+ T cells from peripheral blood mononuclear cells, taken in the second trimester of pregnancy. All receptors derive from a female donor with multiple sclerosis, enrolled in a pregnancy study.

V gene TRBV6-4 combines with J gene TRBJ2-1, with 9 bases aligning to TRBD2. CDR1 and CDR2 from the germline V gene are MRHNA and SNTAGT. The J segment lost 0 bases and the V segment lost 0 bases, leaving 9 bases of the junction unmatched. The CDR3 is made up of 19 amino acids. The CDR3 spells CASSDSLWQRGDSYNEQFF. DNA of the CDR3: TGTGCCAGCAGTGACTCATTATGGCAGCGGGGGGACTCCTACAATGAGCAGTTCTTC.

This clone appeared a single time. The chain carries TRBV10-3 and TRBJ2-2; TRBD1 matches at 8 bases. V was clipped by 0 bases and J by 6 bases; unmatched bases: 6. The germline V gene encodes CDR1 ENHRY and CDR2 SYGVKD. CDR3 length: 16 amino acids. CDR3 nucleotides: TGTGCCATCAGTGAGTCGGTTCAGGGGGCGGCCGGGGAGCTGTTTTTT. It specifies CAISESVQGAAGELFF.

The V call is TRBV7-8, the J call TRBJ2-2; 8 bases line up with TRBD1. Germline trimming cut 3 bases from V and 7 bases from J; bases unmatched to any gene: 7. The CDR3 is 15 residues long. From germline, CDR1 is SGHVS and CDR2 FQNEAQ. The CDR3 is CASSLYQGAVGELFF. The CDR3 coding sequence is TGTGCCAGCAGCTTGTACCAGGGGGCGGTCGGGGAGCTGTTTTTT.

The V gene is TRBV6-6, the J gene TRBJ2-7, with D tentatively TRBD1 (5 bases). The CDR3 extends over 16 amino acids. Germline CDR1 MNHNY, CDR2 SVGAGI (reference sequence). V was cut by 0 bases and J by 4 bases, with 16 bases left in between. The CDR3 DNA is TGTGCCAGCAGTTACTCGAGGAGACAGAATACGTACGAGCAGTACTTC. This gives the protein CASSYSRRQNTYEQYF.

The J gene is TRBJ2-4, the V gene TRBV13, with TRBD2 matching 13 bases. Trimming took 5 bases from V and 0 from J; bases not matched to a gene: 7. Germline values: CDR1 PRHDT, CDR2 FYEKMQ (reference sequence). The CDR3 runs to 18 residues. The CDR3 loop is CASSLRTSGGIAKNIQYF. The DNA for the CDR3 is TGTGCCAGCAGCCTAAGGACTAGCGGGGGAATAGCCAAAAACATTCAGTACTTC.

The CDR3 spells CASSRSPGQGHNEQFF. The CDR3 DNA reads as TGCGCCAGCAGCAGATCTCCGGGACAGGGCCACAATGAGCAGTTCTTC. V and J are TRBV5-1 and TRBJ2-1; 9 bases align to TRBD1. The V segment lost 4 bases and the J segment 5 bases; nucleotides outside the gene matches: 10. This CDR3 has 16 amino acids. The germline CDR1 and CDR2 sequences are SGHRS and YFSETQ. The full variable domain, completed using reference TRBV5-1 and TRBJ2-1, is KAGVTQTPRYLIKTRGQQVTLSCSPISGHRSVSWYQQTPGQGLQFLFEYFSETQRNKGNFPGRFSGRQFSNSRSEMNVSTLELGDSALYLCASSRSPGQGHNEQFFGPGTRLTVL.

The chain combines TRBV19 with TRBJ2-1; 10 nucleotides align to TRBD2. This CDR3 has 15 amino acids. Losses at the gene ends were 6 bases for V and 9 bases for J; bases not matched to a gene: 11. CDR1 is LNHDA, CDR2 SQIVND, per germline (reference sequence). CDR3 nucleotides: TGTGCCAGTAGCCTCGGGGGGCTAGCGGGAGCTGAGCAGTTCTTC. It specifies CASSLGGLAGAEQFF.

This clone was seen just once. Sequence at one end of the junction differs from germline and may be a read error. CDR3 loop: CASTITGANTGELFF. The CDR3 DNA reads as TGTGCCAGTACTATAACAGGGGCGAACACCGGGGAGCTGTTTTTT. The genes are TRBV19 and TRBJ2-2; 7 nucleotides agree with TRBD1. The CDR3 contains 15 residues. Germline values: CDR1 LNHDA, CDR2 SQIVND (reference sequence).

This chain's CDR3 is CASSLASSGRAKNIQYF. As DNA, the CDR3 is TGTGCCAGCAGCTTGGCTTCTAGCGGGAGAGCCAAAAACATTCAGTACTTC. J is TRBJ2-4 and V is TRBV5-4; TRBD2 matches 10 bases. With 0 bases clipped from V and 0 bases from J, the junction kept 3 bases outside the gene matches. The CDR3 totals 17 residues. Germline V CDR1 and CDR2: SGHNT, YYREEE (reference sequence).

The rearrangement uses TRBV7-6 and TRBJ2-5, with D tentatively TRBD2 (7 bases). CDR1 and CDR2 from the germline V gene are SGHVS and FNYEAQ. The CDR3 length is 16 residues. Trimming took 3 bases from V and 4 from J, leaving 18 bases between them. The CDR3 coding sequence is TGTGCCAGCAGCTTTGCGCCAAACGGGGGGCGAGAGACCCAGTACTTC. Translating it yields CASSFAPNGGRETQYF.

This chain connects TRBV9 to TRBJ2-1; no reliable D call. The CDR3 runs to 13 residues. CDR1 and CDR2 (germline): SGDLS, YYNGEE. V shed 0 bases and J shed 9 bases, with 10 bases lying between them. The CDR3 here is CASSVVESSEQFF. CDR3 nucleotide sequence: TGTGCCAGCAGCGTAGTTGAATCGAGTGAGCAGTTCTTC. The whole variable domain, remainder taken from reference TRBV9 and TRBJ2-1, is DSGVTQTPKHLITATGQRVTLRCSPRSGDLSVYWYQQSLDQGLQFLIQYYNGEERAKGNILERFSAQQFPDLHSELNLSSLELGDSALYFCASSVVESSEQFFGPGTRLTVL.

J is TRBJ1-1 and V is TRBV11-2, with D maybe TRBD1 (5 bases). Trimming pared 3 bases from V and 1 base from J, leaving 9 bases between. This CDR3 contains 14 residues. Germline V gives CDR1 SGHAT, CDR2 FQNNGV. CDR3 sequence (DNA): TGTGCCAGCAGCTTTGGCAGGGAGAACACTGAAGCTTTCTTT. It translates to CASSFGRENTEAFF.

The chain couples TRBV11-2 to TRBJ2-4, with D tentatively TRBD1 (6 bases). Trimming removed 6 bases at V and 8 bases at J, with 17 bases between. In germline, CDR1 is SGHAT, CDR2 FQNNGV. CDR3 length: 14 residues. The CDR3 sequence: CASSSQGLGDIQYF. The CDR3, as DNA: TGTGCCAGCAGTTCACAGGGCCTTGGGGACATTCAGTACTTC. Full variable domain (rest looked up from reference TRBV11-2 and TRBJ2-4): EAGVAQSPRYKIIEKRQSVAFWCNPISGHATLYWYQQILGQGPKLLIQFQNNGVVDDSQLPKDRFSAERLKGVDSTLKIQPAKLEDSAVYLCASSSQGLGDIQYFGAGTRLSVL.

This chain connects TRBV14 to TRBJ1-2, with D possibly TRBD1 on 6 matching bases. This CDR3 region has 17 residues. In germline, CDR1 is SGHDN, CDR2 FVKESK. Between the trimmed V and J ends, which lost 0 bases and 5 bases, there was a span of 19 bases. The chain's CDR3 is CASSQDSVRGGLYGYTF. For the CDR3, the DNA is TGTGCCAGCAGCCAAGATTCGGTCCGCGGGGGCCTTTATGGCTACACCTTC.

CDR3 DNA: TGTGCCAGCAGTTTATTTGCAGGAAGCATCCCCTATGGCTACACCTTC. Translated, it gives CASSLFAGSIPYGYTF. This chain connects TRBV27 to TRBJ1-2, with D hard to call. Germline CDR1 and CDR2: MNHEY and SMNVEV (reference sequence). V was cut by 1 base and J by 4 bases, with 16 bases left in between. The CDR3 contains 16 residues.

As to this clone: Sequence at one end of the junction differs from germline and may be a read error. The chain employs TRBV5-1 and TRBJ2-7, with D maybe TRBD2 (5 bases). CDR1 is SGHRS, CDR2 YFSETQ, per germline. The CDR3 loop spans 14 amino acids. The CDR3 DNA reads as TGCGCCAGCAGCAAAGAAGGAGGTTGGGATTACGGAGCCTTC. Amino acids: CASSKEGGWDYGAF. The whole variable domain, remainder taken from reference TRBV5-1 and TRBJ2-7, is KAGVTQTPRYLIKTRGQQVTLSCSPISGHRSVSWYQQTPGQGLQFLFEYFSETQRNKGNFPGRFSGRQFSNSRSEMNVSTLELGDSALYLCASSKEGGWDYGAFGPGTRLTVT.

The chain recombines TRBV19 with TRBJ1-5; 8 positions match TRBD1. Trimming cost V 6 bases and J 6 bases; bases outside gene matches: 10. Germline V lookup: CDR1 LNHDA, CDR2 SQIVND (reference sequence). CDR3 length equals 15 residues. CDR3 sequence reads: CASRDGQGRSQPQHF. The CDR3 DNA reads TGTGCCAGTAGAGATGGACAGGGAAGATCTCAGCCCCAGCATTTT.

This clone occurred a few times. The gene calls are TRBV6-5 and TRBJ2-1, with D perhaps TRBD2 (5 bases). Germline V gene data show CDR1 as MNHEY and CDR2 as SVGAGI. The CDR3 covers 14 residues. V lost 4 bases and J lost 6, with 13 bases in between. The CDR3 DNA sequence: TGTGCCAGCAGTTTGATTCCTAGCAGCAATGAGCAGTTCTTC. Protein sequence: CASSLIPSSNEQFF.

The J gene is TRBJ2-3, the V gene TRBV4-3; D not resolved. CDR1 and CDR2 (germline): LGHNA, YSLEER. This CDR3 is 14 amino acids long. The V end lost 4 bases, the J end lost 3 bases, and 11 bases lay between the germline ends. The DNA for the CDR3 is TGCGCCAGCAGCCTTGAGGTCACAACAGATACGCAGTATTTT. Translation gives CASSLEVTTDTQYF.

This chain uses TRBV6-1 with TRBJ1-5; the D is unclear. CDR1 and CDR2 from the germline V gene are MNHNS and SASEGT. The germline V and J ends were trimmed by 5 bases and 9 bases, with 17 bases remaining between them. The CDR3 consists of 14 residues. The CDR3 sequence is CASSITTSSGPQHF. The CDR3 DNA follows: TGTGCCAGCAGTATCACGACGAGCTCGGGGCCCCAGCATTTT.

The V gene is TRBV10-3, the J gene TRBJ2-7; a possible D gene is TRBD2 (6 bases). V lost 3 bases and J 3 bases, leaving 21 bases between the germline ends. The CDR3 covers 17 residues. Looked up from germline, CDR1 is ENHRY and CDR2 is SYGVKD. The CDR3 sequence is CAISDRVGLATNYEQYF. The CDR3 DNA is TGTGCCATCAGTGACCGGGTGGGGCTAGCGACTAACTACGAGCAGTACTTC.

This chain uses TRBV18 with TRBJ2-2, with D tentatively TRBD2 (6 bases). CDR1 and CDR2 from the germline V gene are KGHSH and LQKENI. The length of the CDR3 is 14 residues. V was clipped by 4 bases and J by 6 bases, with 12 bases between them. The CDR3 spells CASSQRSGAGELFF. The CDR3 region has the DNA TGTGCCAGCTCACAACGTAGCGGCGCCGGGGAGCTGTTTTTT.

The V call is TRBV7-6, the J call TRBJ2-2; D not resolved. V lost 2 bases and J lost 2, with 9 bases in between. Germline CDR1 and CDR2: SGHVS and FNYEAQ. CDR3 length equals 15 residues. The CDR3 region is CASSLNSRNTGELFF. CDR3 in DNA: TGTGCCAGCAGCTTAAACAGCCGTAACACCGGGGAGCTGTTTTTT.

This clone appeared once. The chain employs TRBV6-1 and TRBJ1-2; TRBD1 is a possible D gene (5 bases). The germline gives CDR1 MNHNS, CDR2 SASEGT. Trimming removed 6 bases at V and 4 bases at J, with 12 bases between. CDR3 length equals 13 residues. CDR3 amino acids: CASSGGISYGYTF. CDR3 nucleotide sequence: TGTGCCAGCAGCGGGGGGATTAGCTATGGCTACACCTTC.

This clone showed up just a few times. This rearrangement joins TRBV7-9 to TRBJ2-7; TRBD1 agrees at 11 bases. Germline trimming cut 5 bases from V and 2 bases from J; bases unmatched to any gene: 2. The CDR3 runs to 14 residues. The V gene's germline CDR1 is SEHNR and CDR2 FQNEAQ (reference sequence). The CDR3 loop is CASSKGQGAYEQYF. As DNA, the CDR3 is TGTGCCAGCAGCAAGGGACAGGGGGCCTACGAGCAGTACTTC.

The chain's CDR3 is CAWRRGQSSGNTIYF. The CDR3 DNA is TGTGCCTGGAGACGAGGACAATCCAGTGGAAACACCATATATTTT. The chain couples TRBV30 to TRBJ1-3, with D tentatively TRBD1 (5 bases). CDR3 length equals 15 residues. V gave up 3 bases and J gave up 3 bases, with 15 bases separating them. Per the germline V gene, CDR1 is GTSNPN and CDR2 is SVGIG (reference sequence).

This chain connects TRBV5-1 to TRBJ1-5, with 8 bases that match TRBD1. This CDR3 is 15 amino acids long. With V trimmed by 0 bases and J by 7 bases, 6 bases remained unmatched. Germline V gene sequence: CDR1 SGHRS, CDR2 YFSETQ. This CDR3 reads CASSLGGQGGQPQHF. Here the CDR3 DNA reads TGCGCCAGCAGCTTGGGCGGACAGGGAGGCCAGCCCCAGCATTTT.

The genes are TRBV18 and TRBJ2-7, with a weak D call TRBD1 (6 bases). V was trimmed by 6 bases and J by 3 bases, leaving 9 bases between them. Germline V gene sequence: CDR1 KGHSH, CDR2 LQKENI. The CDR3 has 12 amino acids. The CDR3, as DNA: TGTGCCAGCTCTCAGGACAGCTACGAGCAGTACTTC. It encodes CASSQDSYEQYF.

V is TRBV10-1 and J is TRBJ2-1; tentative D call: TRBD2 (5 bases). This CDR3 spans 12 amino acids. CDR1 and CDR2 from the germline V gene are WNHNN and SYGVQD (reference sequence). The V gene lost 5 bases and the J gene lost 10 bases, with 12 bases spanning the gap. The CDR3 DNA reads TGCGCCAGCAGTCGGGGTTCCGCCGAGCAGTTCTTC. Translated: CASSRGSAEQFF.

V is TRBV2 and J is TRBJ1-1; D is unresolved. Trimming shortened V by 0 bases and J by 5 bases, and 13 bases separated the two germline ends. CDR1 SNHLY and CDR2 FYNNEI come from the germline V gene. The CDR3 runs to 15 residues. The CDR3 here is CASSEAVAAGTEAFF. The CDR3 DNA is TGTGCCAGCAGTGAAGCCGTGGCAGCGGGAACTGAAGCTTTCTTT.

This clone was seen a few times. The chain combines TRBV19 with TRBJ1-1; 7 bases are a match to TRBD1. This CDR3 has 13 residues. The germline V gene has CDR1 LNHDA and CDR2 SQIVND (reference sequence). The V and J ends lost 3 bases and 5 bases, in that order; junction bases with no gene match: 3. DNA for the CDR3: TGTGCCAGTAGTATTAACAGGGGAACTGAAGCTTTCTTT. Residues: CASSINRGTEAFF.